The T cell receptor beta chain described here comes from a study of vaccination and CD4 T cells after COVID-19. Across the whole study: The authors used overlapping spike peptides from SARS-CoV-2, HCoV-NL63, HCoV-OC43 and HCoV-229E to stimulate cells.

Treatment of the sample: roughly 11-day PBMC culture with coronavirus spike peptide pools or control peptides (ViraFEST assay). Antigen-specific T cell expansion with peptide pools preceded TCR sequencing in the ViraFEST approach. Worth noting for this clonotype: Its antigen is as yet unknown.

CDR1 and CDR2 (germline): SGHVS, FQNEAQ. Trimming pared 1 base from V and 0 bases from J, leaving 5 bases between. The CDR3 sequence is 14 residues long. Researchers used the Oncomine TCR Beta short-read assay to sequence DNA from cultured CD4+ T cells. TCRdb redid the calling of the PCR reads with MiXCR, one entry per CDR3 protein. The sample includes about 19,000 distinct CDR3 sequences, 65% to 80% seen only once; the top ten take roughly 15%. V gene TRBV7-8 combines with J gene TRBJ2-3; D remains ambiguous. This TCR was recovered from a human donor who received a COVID-19 vaccine. Here the sequenced sample was CD4+ T cells from blood, cultured in vitro, taken after SARS-CoV-2 vaccination. In DNA form, the CDR3 reads TGTGCCAGCAGCTTAGTAGTTAGCACAGATACGCAGTATTTT. It codes for CASSLVVSTDTQYF.